The T cell receptor beta chain under discussion was sequenced for a study of shared clonotypes between healthy human individuals (TCRdb year 2020). Some background on the complete study: The cohort included three men and a couple of women between 18 and 49 years of age. Blood TCR repertoires of about 5 healthy adults were deeply sequenced to estimate repertoire size and the extent of clonotype sharing between individuals. Leukapheresis yielded between about 0.9 and 8.9 billion PBMCs per donor. For each donor, CD4 naive and CD4 memory were each given three plates, CD8 naive was given two plates, and CD8 memory was given one plate. Libraries were prepared and TCR repertoires were sequenced by different laboratories using diverse techniques, in order to increase sequencing depth and limit assay-specific biases.

The CDR3 measures 14 amino acids from cysteine to phenylalanine. CDR3 DNA only is kept here, 42 bases in frame from base 1. Sequences SGHNT (CDR1) and YYREEE (CDR2) are obtained from the germline V gene (reference sequence). V is cut by 5 bases and J by 2 bases, and the space between the germline ends is 13 bases. The paper as a whole reports these results and caveats: Incomplete sequencing was indicated by rarefaction of sorted-subset datasets, despite the large sequencing depth. Estimated clonotype richness was generally larger for naive than for memory subsets. Compared with non-shared clonotypes, the clonotypes found in all four sorted-subset donors had higher generation probabilities. Sharing across a handful of donors was observed for about 5% of naive CD4, 3.5% of naive CD8, about 2.5% of memory CD4, and around 0.4% of memory CD8 clonotypes. Because the study included only a small number of donors, the genetic and exposure-history diversity represented was limited. Based on pairwise subsampling, the degree of clonotype sharing among donors was expected to be affected by sequencing depth. Sampling was restricted to blood, and TCR repertoires in tissues likely differ from the TCR repertoires found in blood.

CD8 naive samples were obtained by positive selection for CCR7 among CD45RO-negative cells, yielding a CD45RA+CCR7+ population from which TemRA cells were excluded. The donors were healthy, HIV-negative adults who had no recently reported acute infections or vaccinations. Only Caucasian adults living in Nashville, Tennessee, USA were represented among the donors. After blood collection by leukapheresis, PBMCs were isolated using Ficoll-Histopaque density gradient centrifugation and then cryopreserved in the vapor phase of liquid nitrogen. Analytical flow cytometry was used to check the purity and quantity of each magnetically sorted T cell population. From each sorted fraction, genomic DNA was isolated and quantified by UV absorbance on a Nanodrop 2000c. TCR CDR3 regions were amplified from genomic DNA by multiplex PCR using the deep immunoSEQ assay. Extracted genomic DNA from each cell subset was distributed evenly across all wells of several immunoSEQ 96-well plates, and each plate was treated as a replicate. For sorted subsets, each replicate PCR was loaded with roughly 190 ng genomic DNA, equivalent to 30,000 or so T cell genomes. The purified libraries were quantified using a Qubit 3.0 fluorometer, sized with a Bioanalyzer 2100, and then quantified again using the KAPA Library Quantification kit. Each immunoSEQ 96-well plate was sequenced on its own single-read 150-cycle Illumina NextSeq 550 flow cell. The authors' pipeline ran thus. Because the immunoSEQ output held only junctional sequences and lacked quality scores, the filtering could not match the filtering applied to full-length reads. To assign V/J genes and CDR3, sequences were annotated using PyIR, a Python wrapper for IgBLAST v1.9, with IMGT germline references. Reads were removed for weak V/J assignments (E-value above 1e-6), missing CDR3, stop codons, out-of-frame junctions, or ambiguous translated residues. A V3J clonotype was defined by an identical inferred V gene, J gene, and CDR3 amino acid sequence. Percentage overlap between repertoires was computed as shared unique clonotypes divided by the size of the smaller repertoire. Repertoire richness was assessed with RTK rarefaction, the Chao1 estimator, and Recon v2.1 estimates of unobserved clonotypes. Generation probabilities for all TCRbeta clonotypes obtained by the gDNA method from a handful of donors were computed using OLGA. Imported from immuneACCESS, the table was reduced by TCRdb to in-frame sequences with V and J called. These copies leave out some clones; in studies compared against another copy, an unresolved V gene accounts for under half, and the cause of the remainder is not known. The V and J calls and the clone size are those of that table, but D and trimming were determined from the DNA. The sample data list about 2 million clones, and roughly 95% of these were observed just once. The leading ten clones occupy approximately 1.2% of the sample.

This clone was seen once. The antigen it recognizes is unknown. The sample holds no much larger clone one base away, and base qualities are not on file. The chain is made from TRBV5-4 and TRBJ1-1; TRBD1 is perhaps the D gene, given 5 matching bases. This TCR derives from a man younger than 35 in good health. Source material: naive CD8+ T cells sorted from blood. Sample cell subset or site, as interpreted from the label and publication: CD45RA+CCR7+. The nucleotide sequence reads as follows: TGTGCCAGCAGATCGACAGATTTTAACACTGAAGCTTTCTTT. Its translation reads: CASRSTDFNTEAFF.